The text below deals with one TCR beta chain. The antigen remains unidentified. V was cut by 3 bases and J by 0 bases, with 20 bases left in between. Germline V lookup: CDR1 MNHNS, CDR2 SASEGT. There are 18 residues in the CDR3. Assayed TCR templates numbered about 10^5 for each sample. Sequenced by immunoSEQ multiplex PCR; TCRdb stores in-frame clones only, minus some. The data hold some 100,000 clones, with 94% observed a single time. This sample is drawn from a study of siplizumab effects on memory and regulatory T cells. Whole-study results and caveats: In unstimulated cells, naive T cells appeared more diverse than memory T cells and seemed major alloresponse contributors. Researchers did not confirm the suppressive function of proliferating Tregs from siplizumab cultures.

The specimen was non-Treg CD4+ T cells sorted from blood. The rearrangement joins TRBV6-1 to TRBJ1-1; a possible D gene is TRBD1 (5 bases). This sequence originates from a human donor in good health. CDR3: CASSDRQSKPTLNTEAFF. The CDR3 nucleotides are TGTGCCAGCAGTGACAGACAGAGTAAACCAACCCTGAACACTGAAGCTTTCTTT.